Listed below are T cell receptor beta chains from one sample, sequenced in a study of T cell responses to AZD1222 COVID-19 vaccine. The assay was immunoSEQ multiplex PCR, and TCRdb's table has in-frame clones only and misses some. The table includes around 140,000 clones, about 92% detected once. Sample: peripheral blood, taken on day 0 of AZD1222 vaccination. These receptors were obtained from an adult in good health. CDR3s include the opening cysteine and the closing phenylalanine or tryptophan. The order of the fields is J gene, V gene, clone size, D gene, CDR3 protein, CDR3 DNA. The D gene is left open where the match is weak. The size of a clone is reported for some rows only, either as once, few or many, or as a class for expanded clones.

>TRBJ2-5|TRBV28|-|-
CASSYRGAETQYF
TGTGCCAGCAGTTACCGGGGGGCGGAGACCCAGTACTTC
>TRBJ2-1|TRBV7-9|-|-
CASSLAVAAVNNEQFF
TGTGCCAGCAGCTTAGCGGTAGCCGCCGTGAACAATGAGCAGTTCTTC
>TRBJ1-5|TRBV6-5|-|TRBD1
CASSYVRGQDQPQHF
TGTGCCAGCAGTTACGTCAGGGGGCAGGATCAGCCCCAGCATTTT
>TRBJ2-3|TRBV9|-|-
CASSVGARLSTDTQYF
TGTGCCAGCAGCGTAGGGGCCCGGCTGAGCACAGATACGCAGTATTTT
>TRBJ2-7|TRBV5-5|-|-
CASSWGQTYEQYF
TGTGCCAGCAGCTGGGGTCAGACCTACGAGCAGTACTTC
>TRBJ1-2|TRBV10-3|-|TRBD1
CAISGRGQGRSGYTF
TGTGCCATCAGTGGGAGGGGACAGGGGAGAAGTGGCTACACCTTC
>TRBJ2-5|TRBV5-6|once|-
CASSLGGGGYQETQYF
TGTGCCAGCAGTCTCGGGGGCGGTGGGTACCAAGAGACCCAGTACTTC
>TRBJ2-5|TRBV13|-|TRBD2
CASSLTSGGARGETQYF
TGTGCCAGCAGCCTAACTAGCGGGGGGGCCCGTGGAGAGACCCAGTACTTC
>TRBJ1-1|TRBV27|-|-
CASKWTTNTEAFF
TGTGCCAGCAAATGGACAACGAACACTGAAGCTTTCTTT
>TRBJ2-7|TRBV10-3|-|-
CAISESMRAGPSYEQYF
TGTGCCATCAGTGAGTCGATGAGGGCGGGACCCAGCTACGAGCAGTACTTC
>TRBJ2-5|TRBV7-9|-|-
CASSFGSDQETQYF
TGTGCCAGCAGCTTTGGTAGTGACCAAGAGACCCAGTACTTC
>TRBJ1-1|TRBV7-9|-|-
CASSFKGSTEAFF
TGTGCCAGCAGCTTTAAAGGTTCCACTGAAGCTTTCTTT
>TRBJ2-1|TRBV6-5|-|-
CASSRYNEQFF
TGTGCCAGCAGCAGATACAATGAGCAGTTCTTC
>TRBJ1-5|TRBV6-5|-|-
CASRLDRGDQPQHF
TGTGCCAGCAGACTGGACCGCGGGGATCAGCCCCAGCATTTT
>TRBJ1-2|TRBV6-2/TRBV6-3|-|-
CASSYDPLEDYGYTF
TGTGCCAGCAGTTACGACCCCCTCGAAGACTATGGCTACACCTTC
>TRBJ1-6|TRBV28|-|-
CASTGLTFPSYNSPLHF
TGTGCCAGCACCGGGCTTACCTTCCCCTCCTATAATTCACCCCTCCACTTT
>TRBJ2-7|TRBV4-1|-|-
CASSQWDDVSSYEQYF
TGCGCCAGCAGCCAATGGGACGACGTCAGCTCCTACGAGCAGTACTTC
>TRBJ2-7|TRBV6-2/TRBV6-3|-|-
CASSYMAGAYEQYF
TGTGCCAGCAGTTACATGGCAGGGGCCTACGAGCAGTACTTC
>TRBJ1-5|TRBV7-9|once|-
CASSLWGVNQPQHF
TGTGCCAGCAGCTTATGGGGCGTGAATCAGCCCCAGCATTTT